A selection of T cell receptor beta chains follows, all from one sample in a study of T cells expressing NK-cell markers. No DNA is given; TCRdb re-called the 5' RACE reads and lists each CDR3 protein once. The sample's table shows about 160,000 distinct CDR3 sequences. Material: blood T cells: a sorted CD56 or NKG2C T cell subset, CD4+ or CD8+ T cells, or bulk PBMC T cells (not recorded which). These receptors all come from a woman between 18 and 75 years old in good health. CDR3s include the opening cysteine and the closing phenylalanine or tryptophan. Fields, in order: J gene, V gene, CDR3 protein.

TRBJ2-1,TRBV9,CASSYSGSSYNEQFF
TRBJ1-1,TRBV5-6,CASSMRTATEAFF
TRBJ2-1,TRBV10-3,CASAGQTSYNEQFF
TRBJ1-1,TRBV5-5,CASSLMGQMNTEAFF
TRBJ2-7,TRBV7-6,CASRYSYEQYF
TRBJ2-1,TRBV5-1,CASSFGSGDEQFF
TRBJ1-2,TRBV6-5,CASSYWPSHYGYTF
TRBJ2-7,TRBV5-1,CASSWGQESYEQYF
TRBJ2-3,TRBV15,CATSRGTSGGADTQYF
TRBJ1-1,TRBV5-6,CASSLNAEAFF
TRBJ1-2,TRBV5-1,CASSLDPGTGTTAYGYTF
TRBJ1-1,TRBV5-1,CASSLDRAIAEAFF
TRBJ2-7,TRBV20-1,CSASRPGLPSYEQYF
TRBJ2-5,TRBV20-1,CSAVGTLQETQYF
TRBJ2-7,TRBV12-3/TRBV12-4,CASSASGTLSHEQYF
TRBJ2-1,TRBV7-3,CASSIYSGGAYNEQFF
TRBJ2-1,TRBV7-9,CASSTRTSGGPRNEQFF
TRBJ2-1,TRBV9,CASSSGVEQFF
TRBJ2-3,TRBV9,CASSVDRFDTQYF
TRBJ1-5,TRBV19,CASTGAKGGLENQPQHF
TRBJ1-2,TRBV30,CAWIQRRQGASYGYTF
TRBJ2-7,TRBV29-1,CSVEVGQGRTYEQYF
TRBJ2-1,TRBV29-1,CSVHTGGYSSYNEQFF
TRBJ2-2,TRBV25-1,CASTSLAGGPKTGELFF
TRBJ1-2,TRBV5-5,CASSLAIQGDGYTF
TRBJ2-3,TRBV14,CASSQRYQEKDTQYF
TRBJ2-1,TRBV9,CASSSPGGRTYNEQFF
TRBJ2-5,TRBV29-1,CSVLRQGVRETQYF
TRBJ2-3,TRBV9,CASNEVGLLMAAQYF